The following is a TCR beta chain sequence with its context. This specimen belongs to a study of low-dose radiotherapy and immunotherapy resistance in tumors. TRAV- and TRBV-specific primers, spanning alpha and beta chains, primed first-strand cDNA. For amplifying TCRs, the PCR ran for 15 to 20 cycles with Phusion, which was used together with a constant-region primer and the adapter on the V primers. In vitro transcription served to amplify the mRNA that had been isolated. TCRdb reprocessed the reads with MiXCR, giving one entry per CDR3 protein. There are some 13,000 distinct CDR3 sequences in the sample; roughly 75% occur only once, and 4% to 5.5% lies in the top ten. Germline CDR1 and CDR2: MGHRA and YSYEKL. The CDR3 loop spans 13 amino acids. Trimming took 0 bases from V and 14 from J; bases not matched to a gene: 6.

This sequence was found in a human donor with advanced metastatic prostate, ovarian, gallbladder or colorectal cancer (not recorded which). This table probably holds off-target reads from a library built for another chain. The chain combines TRBV4-1 with TRBJ2-1; 8 bases match TRBD2. Here the CDR3 DNA reads TGCGCCAGCAGCCAAGAGGGGCGGGGGGCGGAGTTCTTC. It encodes CASSQEGRGAEFF.